This record concerns one T cell receptor (beta chain) sequence. Sequencing was performed with immunoSEQ multiplex PCR; in TCRdb, only in-frame clones are kept and a portion is missing. The sample lists around 130,000 clones, around 90% occurring once. This entry belongs to a study of blood T cell repertoires in COVID-19. Germline V gene sequence: CDR1 LGHDT, CDR2 YNNKEL (reference sequence). The V segment lost 5 bases and the J segment 7 bases; nucleotides outside the gene matches: 11. The CDR3 totals 16 residues. The material sequenced was peripheral blood. The source is a woman aged 80 or over with acute or convalescent COVID-19. The chain carries TRBV3-1 (or the pseudogene TRBV3-2) and TRBJ1-4, with TRBD1 matching over 9 bases. The CDR3 sequence is CASSLTQGAKVEKLFF. The CDR3 nucleotides read TGTGCCAGCAGCTTAACACAGGGGGCGAAGGTTGAAAAACTGTTTTTT.